This T cell receptor delta chain was profiled in a study of gamma-delta chains in newborns, infants, children. Study background: Microbial exposure reportedly drives polyclonal innate γδ T cell expansion after birth.

This clone was found a few times. At one end, the junction sequence differs from germline, possibly due to a read error. TCRdb fed the reads into CATT to redo clone calling. Here the sample spans 9,100 or so delta-chain clones, about 1.5% being singletons. The sequence was obtained from a child who was a newborn, infant or young child, either healthy, febrile or measles-vaccinated (not recorded which). The sequencing sample was made of blood.

CDR3 in amino acids: CAWDKGAYWGIPSLTAQLFF. The CDR3 DNA sequence: TGTGCCTGGGACAAAGGAGCCTATTGGGGGATTCCCTCCTTGACAGCACAACTCTTCTTT. The chain couples TRDV2 to TRDJ2, with 8 positions matching TRDD3. The CDR3 extends over 20 amino acids. From germline, CDR1 is GEAIGNYY and CDR2 EKD.